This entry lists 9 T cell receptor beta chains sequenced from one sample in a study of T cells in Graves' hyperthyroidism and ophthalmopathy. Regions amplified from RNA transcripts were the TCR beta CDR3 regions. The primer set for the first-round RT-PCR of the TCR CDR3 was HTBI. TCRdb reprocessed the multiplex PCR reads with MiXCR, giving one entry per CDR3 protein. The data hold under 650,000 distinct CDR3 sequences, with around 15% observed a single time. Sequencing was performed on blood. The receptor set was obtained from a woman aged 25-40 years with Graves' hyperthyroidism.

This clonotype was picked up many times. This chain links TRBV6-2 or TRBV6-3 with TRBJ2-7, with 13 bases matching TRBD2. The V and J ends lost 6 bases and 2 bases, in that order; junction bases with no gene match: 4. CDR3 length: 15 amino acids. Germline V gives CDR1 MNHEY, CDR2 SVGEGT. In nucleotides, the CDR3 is TGTGCCAGCAGACTACTAGCGGGAGGGACCTACGAGCAGTACTTC. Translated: CASRLLAGGTYEQYF.

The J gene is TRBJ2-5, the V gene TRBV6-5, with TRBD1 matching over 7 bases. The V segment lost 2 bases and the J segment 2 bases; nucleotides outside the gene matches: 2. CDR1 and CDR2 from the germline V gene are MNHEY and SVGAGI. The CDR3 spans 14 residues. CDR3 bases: TGTGCCAGCAGTTACCCGGGACAGCAAGAGACCCAGTACTTC. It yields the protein CASSYPGQQETQYF.

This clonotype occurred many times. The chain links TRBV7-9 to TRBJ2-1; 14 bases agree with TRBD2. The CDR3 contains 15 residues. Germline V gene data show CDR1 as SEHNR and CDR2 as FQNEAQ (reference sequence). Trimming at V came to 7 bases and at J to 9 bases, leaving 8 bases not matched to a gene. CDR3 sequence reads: CASKGLAGVATEQFF. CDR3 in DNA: TGTGCCAGCAAGGGACTAGCGGGAGTTGCTACTGAGCAGTTCTTC.

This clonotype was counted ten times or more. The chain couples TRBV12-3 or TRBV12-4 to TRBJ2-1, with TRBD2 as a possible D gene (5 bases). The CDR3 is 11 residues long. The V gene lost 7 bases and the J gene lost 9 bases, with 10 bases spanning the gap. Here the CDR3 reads CASTIGIEQFF. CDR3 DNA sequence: TGTGCCAGCACCATCGGGATTGAGCAGTTCTTC.

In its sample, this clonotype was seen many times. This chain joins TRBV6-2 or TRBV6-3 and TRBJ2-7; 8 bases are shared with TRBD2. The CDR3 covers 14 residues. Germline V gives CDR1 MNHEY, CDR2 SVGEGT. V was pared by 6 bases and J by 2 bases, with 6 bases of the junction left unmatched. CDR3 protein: CASREAGDPYEQYF. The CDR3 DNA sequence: TGTGCCAGCAGAGAAGCGGGAGATCCCTACGAGCAGTACTTC.

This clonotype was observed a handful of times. The CDR3 DNA is TGTGCCAGCACTACTACCCTCACTTCTGGCTACACCTTC. This sequence encodes CASTTTLTSGYTF. The chain couples TRBV6-5 to TRBJ1-2; unclear D gene. CDR3 size: 13 residues. In germline, CDR1 is MNHEY, CDR2 SVGAGI. Between the trimmed V and J ends, which lost 7 bases and 7 bases, there was a span of 16 bases.

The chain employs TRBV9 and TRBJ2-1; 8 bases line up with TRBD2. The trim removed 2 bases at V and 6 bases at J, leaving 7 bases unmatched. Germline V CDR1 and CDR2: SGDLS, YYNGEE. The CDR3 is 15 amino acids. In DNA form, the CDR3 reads TGTGCCAGCAGCGTTAGCGGGGCTCCGCGCAATGAGCAGTTCTTC. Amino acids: CASSVSGAPRNEQFF.

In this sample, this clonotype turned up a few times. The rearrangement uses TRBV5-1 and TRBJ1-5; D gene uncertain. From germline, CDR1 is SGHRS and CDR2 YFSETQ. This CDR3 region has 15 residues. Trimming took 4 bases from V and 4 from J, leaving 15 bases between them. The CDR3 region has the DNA TGCGCCAGCAGCCCTGACACTTCACAAAATCAGCCCCAGCATTTT. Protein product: CASSPDTSQNQPQHF.

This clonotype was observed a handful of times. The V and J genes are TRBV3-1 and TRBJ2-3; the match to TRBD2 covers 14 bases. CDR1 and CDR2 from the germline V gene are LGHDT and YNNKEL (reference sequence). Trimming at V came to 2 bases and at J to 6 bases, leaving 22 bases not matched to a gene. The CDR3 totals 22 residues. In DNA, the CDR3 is TGTGCCAGCAGCCAAATACCCCCGGGACTAGCGGGAGATGGGGCCGTAGGGGATACGCAGTATTTT. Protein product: CASSQIPPGLAGDGAVGDTQYF.